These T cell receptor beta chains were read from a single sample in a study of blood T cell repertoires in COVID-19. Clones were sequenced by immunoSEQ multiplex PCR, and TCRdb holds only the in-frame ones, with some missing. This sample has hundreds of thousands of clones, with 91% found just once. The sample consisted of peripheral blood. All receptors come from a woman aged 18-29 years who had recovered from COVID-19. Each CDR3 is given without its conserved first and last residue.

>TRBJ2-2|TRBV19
ASSKETGAIGGELF
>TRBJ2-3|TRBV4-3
ASSQVSGAQAADTQY
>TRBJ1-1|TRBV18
ASSAIGGAMNTEAF
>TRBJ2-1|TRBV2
ASRWLRDRGLYEQF
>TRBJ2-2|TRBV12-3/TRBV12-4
ASRQSSAGELF
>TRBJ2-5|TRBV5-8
ASNIQGPYQETQY
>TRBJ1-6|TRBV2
ASTQSQGLTPLH
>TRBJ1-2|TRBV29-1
SVVGTGGRDRGPSNYGYT
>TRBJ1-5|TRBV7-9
ASSRTGGSNQPQH
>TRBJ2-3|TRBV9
ASSVALAGEGQDTDTQY
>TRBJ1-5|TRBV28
ASSFPKTGGVGGGNQPQH
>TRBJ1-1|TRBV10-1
ASSGDRGNTEAF
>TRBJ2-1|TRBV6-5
ASSSTLNEQF
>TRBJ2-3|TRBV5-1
ASSGQGGLANTQY
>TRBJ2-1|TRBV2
ASSRLGQGANEQF
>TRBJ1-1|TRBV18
ASSSGTDTEAF
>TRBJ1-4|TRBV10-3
AIRQGDNEKLF
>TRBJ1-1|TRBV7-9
ASSAPRDRGEAF
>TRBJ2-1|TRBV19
ASNEGVSSYNEQF
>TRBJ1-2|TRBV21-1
ASSKRGLVYGYT
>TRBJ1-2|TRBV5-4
ASSPRDSVGYT
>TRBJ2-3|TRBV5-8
ASSSGLAEDTQY
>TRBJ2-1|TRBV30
AWSAPGLAGVYNEQF
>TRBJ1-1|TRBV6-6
ASSYPSPTGSAAAF
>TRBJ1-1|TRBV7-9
ASSLDGREAF
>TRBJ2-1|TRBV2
ASSVGRSGEQF
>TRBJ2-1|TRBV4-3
ASSQDLASGQLSYNEQF
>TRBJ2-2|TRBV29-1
SVGPGTLTTNTGELF
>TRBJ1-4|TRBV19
ASRIWDRASEKLF
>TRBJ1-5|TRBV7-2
ASSLNSNQPQH
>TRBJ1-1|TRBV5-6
ASSLISMRWTEAF
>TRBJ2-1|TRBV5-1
ASSPNGQGGF
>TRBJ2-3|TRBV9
ASSAGTSGRASTDTQY
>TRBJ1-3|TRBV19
ASSSRVPRSGNTIY
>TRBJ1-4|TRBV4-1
ASSQLISGQSNEKLF
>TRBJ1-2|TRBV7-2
ASSPARGLAYGYT
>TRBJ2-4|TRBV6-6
ASRPGQGNIQY
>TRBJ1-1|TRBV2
ASSGTGTEAF
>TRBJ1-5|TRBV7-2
ASSPDRDQPQH
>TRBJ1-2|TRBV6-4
ASSDSLTGSESYT
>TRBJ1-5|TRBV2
ASSERGRSNQPQH
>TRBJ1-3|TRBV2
ASIKGLQGSGNTIY
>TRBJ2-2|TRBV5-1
ASSSQGQGAGELF
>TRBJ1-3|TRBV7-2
ASSLAGGAGNTIY
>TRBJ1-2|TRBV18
ASSPAVEADT
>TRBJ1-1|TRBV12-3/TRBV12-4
ASSTGAFTEAF
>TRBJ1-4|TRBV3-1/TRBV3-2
ASTLRGSGEKLF
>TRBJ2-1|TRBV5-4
ASSLVTGHSYNEQF
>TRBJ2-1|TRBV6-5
ASSYTSRVDEQF
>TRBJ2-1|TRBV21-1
ASSKEKPGRGESGEQF
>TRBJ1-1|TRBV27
ASSQGGLEAF
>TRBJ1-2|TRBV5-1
ASSLLGGGDGYT
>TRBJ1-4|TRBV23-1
AGLRIAATNEKLF
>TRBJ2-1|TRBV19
ASSMRRYNEQF
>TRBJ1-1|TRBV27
ASSTRTGGGNTEAF
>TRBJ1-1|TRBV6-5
ASNNWGRMNTEAF
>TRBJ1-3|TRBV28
ASSLITGTGPTGGNTIY